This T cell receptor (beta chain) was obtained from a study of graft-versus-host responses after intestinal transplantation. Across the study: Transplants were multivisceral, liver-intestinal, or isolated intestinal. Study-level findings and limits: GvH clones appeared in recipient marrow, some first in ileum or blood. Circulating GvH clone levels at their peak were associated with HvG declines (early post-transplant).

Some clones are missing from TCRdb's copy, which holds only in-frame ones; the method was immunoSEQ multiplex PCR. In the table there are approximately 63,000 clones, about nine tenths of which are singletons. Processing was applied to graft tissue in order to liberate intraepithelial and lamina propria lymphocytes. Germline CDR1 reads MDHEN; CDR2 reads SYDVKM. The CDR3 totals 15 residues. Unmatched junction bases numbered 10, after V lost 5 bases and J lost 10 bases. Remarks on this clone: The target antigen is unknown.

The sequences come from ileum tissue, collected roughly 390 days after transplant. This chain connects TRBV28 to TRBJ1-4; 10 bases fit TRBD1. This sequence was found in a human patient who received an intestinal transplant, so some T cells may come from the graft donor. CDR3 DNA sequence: TGTGCCAGCAGTCCTTCTGACAGGGGGCTAGGAAAACTGTTTTTT. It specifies CASSPSDRGLGKLFF.